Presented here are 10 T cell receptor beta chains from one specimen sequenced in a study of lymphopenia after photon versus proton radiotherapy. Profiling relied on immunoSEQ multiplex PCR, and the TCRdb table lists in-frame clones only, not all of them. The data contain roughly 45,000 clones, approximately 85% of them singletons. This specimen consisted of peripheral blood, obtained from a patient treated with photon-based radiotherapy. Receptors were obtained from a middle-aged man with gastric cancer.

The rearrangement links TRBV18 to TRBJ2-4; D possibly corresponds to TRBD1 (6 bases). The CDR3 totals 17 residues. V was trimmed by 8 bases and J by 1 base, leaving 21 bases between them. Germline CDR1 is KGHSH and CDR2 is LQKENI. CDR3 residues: CASNTGHPTRAKNIQYF. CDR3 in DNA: TGTGCCAGCAACACGGGACACCCAACTCGGGCCAAAAACATTCAGTACTTC.

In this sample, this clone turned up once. The CDR3 region has the DNA TGTGCCTGGAACAGGGACTATAGCAATCAGCCCCAGCATTTT. It yields the protein CAWNRDYSNQPQHF. The chain is built from TRBV30 and TRBJ1-5; a weak D match, TRBD1 (6 bases). Germline CDR1 is GTSNPN and CDR2 is SVGIG (reference sequence). This CDR3 has 14 amino acids. V was trimmed by 4 bases and J by 0 bases, leaving 10 bases between them. The variable domain in full, with the rest retrieved from reference TRBV30 and TRBJ1-5, is SQTIHQWPATLVQPVGSPLSLECTVEGTSNPNLYWYRQAAGRGLQLLFYSVGIGQISSEVPQNLSASRPQDRQFILSSKKLLLSDSGFYLCAWNRDYSNQPQHFGDGTRLSIL.

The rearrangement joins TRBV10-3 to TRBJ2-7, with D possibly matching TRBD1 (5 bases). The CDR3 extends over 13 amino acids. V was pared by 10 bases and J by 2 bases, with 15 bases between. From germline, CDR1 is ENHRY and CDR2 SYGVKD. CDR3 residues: CATGLTDTYEQYF. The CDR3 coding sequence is TGTGCCACCGGTCTGACAGACACCTACGAGCAGTACTTC.

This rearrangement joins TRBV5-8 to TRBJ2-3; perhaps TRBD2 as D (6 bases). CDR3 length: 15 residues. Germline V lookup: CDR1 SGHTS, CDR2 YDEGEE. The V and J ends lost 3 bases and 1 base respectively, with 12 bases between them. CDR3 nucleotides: TGTGCCAGCAGCTCGGGAGTTGGGGGCACAGATACGCAGTATTTT. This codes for CASSSGVGGTDTQYF.

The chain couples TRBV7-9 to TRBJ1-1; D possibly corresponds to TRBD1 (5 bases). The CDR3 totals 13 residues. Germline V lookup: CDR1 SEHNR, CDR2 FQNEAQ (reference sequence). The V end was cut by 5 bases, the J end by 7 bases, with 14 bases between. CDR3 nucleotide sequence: TGTGCCAGCAGCCTTACAGGTGGGGGTGAAGCTTTCTTT. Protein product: CASSLTGGGEAFF.

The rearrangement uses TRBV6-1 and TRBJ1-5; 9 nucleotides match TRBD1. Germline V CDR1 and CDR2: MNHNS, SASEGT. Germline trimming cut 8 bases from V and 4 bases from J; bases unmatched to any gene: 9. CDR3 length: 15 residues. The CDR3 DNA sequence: TGTGCCAGCCATACCGGGACAGGGAGGAATCAGCCCCAGCATTTT. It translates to CASHTGTGRNQPQHF.

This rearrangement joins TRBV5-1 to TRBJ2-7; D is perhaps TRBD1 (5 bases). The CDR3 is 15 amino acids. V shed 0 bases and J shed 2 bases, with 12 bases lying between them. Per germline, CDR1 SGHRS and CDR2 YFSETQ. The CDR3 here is CASSLGQGQTYEQYF. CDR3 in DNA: TGCGCCAGCAGCTTGGGGCAGGGTCAGACCTACGAGCAGTACTTC.

CDR3: CASSFGQGSTGELFF. CDR3 DNA sequence: TGTGCCAGCAGTTTCGGACAGGGTAGTACCGGGGAGCTGTTTTTT. The chain employs TRBV27 and TRBJ2-2; 8 bases match TRBD1. CDR3 length: 15 residues. Trimming cost V 3 bases and J 5 bases; bases outside gene matches: 5. From germline, CDR1 is MNHEY and CDR2 SMNVEV (reference sequence).

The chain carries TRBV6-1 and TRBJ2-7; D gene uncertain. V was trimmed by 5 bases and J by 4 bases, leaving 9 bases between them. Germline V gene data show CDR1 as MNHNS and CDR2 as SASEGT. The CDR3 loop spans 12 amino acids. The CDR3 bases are TGTGCCAGCAGTCTTCGAGAGTACGAGCAGTACTTC. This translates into CASSLREYEQYF.

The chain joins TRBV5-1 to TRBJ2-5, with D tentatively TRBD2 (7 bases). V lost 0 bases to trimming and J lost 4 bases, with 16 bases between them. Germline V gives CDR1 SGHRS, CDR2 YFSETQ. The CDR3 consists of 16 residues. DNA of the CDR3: TGCGCCAGCAGCTTGGCCCCCGCGGGGGCTGGAGAGACCCAGTACTTC. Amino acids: CASSLAPAGAGETQYF.